The clone carrying this T cell receptor beta chain has a handful of counts. These data come from a study of blood T cell repertoires in COVID-19. In the study overall: COVID-19 samples, acute and convalescent, were from the United States, Italy and Spain.

Method: immunoSEQ multiplex PCR; TCRdb's copy keeps in-frame clones and lacks some. The table shows around 240,000 clones, with roughly nine tenths occurring only once. Participants, 18 to 89 years old, spanned fewer than 30 US areas. Participants' own reports of clinical history determined their cohort assignment. This CDR3 spans 15 amino acids. V shed 3 bases, J shed 3 bases, and the junction held 7 bases outside the gene matches. Germline V lookup: CDR1 MNHEY, CDR2 SMNVEV (reference sequence). Sequencing was carried out using PBMCs or T cells enriched from blood (not recorded which). This chain uses TRBV27 with TRBJ2-5; TRBD2 matches 7 bases. This receptor was taken from a human donor in a cohort exposed to, infected with or recovered from COVID-19 (not recorded which). The donor label of this sample is uncertain. This chain's CDR3 is CASSLGGFRKETQYF. CDR3 sequence (DNA): TGTGCCAGCAGTTTGGGGGGGTTTAGAAAAGAGACCCAGTACTTC.